The text below deals with one T cell receptor (beta chain). The entry originates in a study of control samples from healthy donors and cancer patients. Only in-frame clones appear in the TCRdb table, and some are missing; sequencing was by immunoSEQ multiplex PCR. The sample yields roughly 400,000 clones, 75% to 95% seen once. The CDR3 has 14 amino acids. V dropped 5 bases and J dropped 2 bases, with 10 bases sitting between them. Germline CDR1 ENHRY, CDR2 SYGVKD. The material sequenced was PBMCs. J is TRBJ1-3 and V is TRBV10-3, with D possibly matching TRBD1 (6 bases). The TCR originated in a man aged 40-50 years with head and neck cancer. For the CDR3, the DNA is TGTGCCATCAGTCCAGGGGCTACTGGAAACACCATATATTTT. This translates into CAISPGATGNTIYF.